The 9 T cell receptor beta chains below were found in one sample sequenced in a study of identical twins. One entry per CDR3 protein, called by TCRdb with MiXCR from the 5' RACE reads. The sample has 450,000 to 500,000 distinct CDR3 sequences; roughly an eighth are singletons. These same data were also listed under a study on yellow fever vaccine responses in identical twins.

Sequencing used CD4+ T cells sorted from blood. The receptors were gathered from a woman aged 18 to 35 in good health.

This clonotype was found a few times. V and J are TRBV29-1 and TRBJ2-3; D is possibly TRBD2 (5 bases). V was pared by 6 bases and J by 4 bases, with 11 bases between. Germline CDR1 reads SQVTM; CDR2 reads ANQGSEA. The CDR3 contains 12 residues. As DNA, the CDR3 is TGCAGCGTCCTCACCGGGGCAGATACGCAGTATTTT. Its translation: CSVLTGADTQYF.

This clonotype was detected a few times. As DNA, the CDR3 is TGTGCCAGCAGCAATAGGGGGACAGGGGGACGCTACACCTTC. It translates to CASSNRGTGGRYTF. The chain employs TRBV7-2 and TRBJ1-2; 11 bases are a match to TRBD1. Looked up from germline, CDR1 is SGHTA and CDR2 is FQGNSA. The CDR3 is made up of 14 amino acids. The V gene end was trimmed by 5 bases and the J gene end by 9 bases; junction bases not matched to a gene: 8. Full variable domain (remainder filled in from reference TRBV7-2 and TRBJ1-2): GAGVSQSPSNKVTEKGKDVELRCDPISGHTALYWYRQSLGQGLEFLIYFQGNSAPDKSGLPSDRFSAERTGGSVSTLTIQRTQQEDSAVYLCASSNRGTGGRYTFGSGTRLTVV.

This clonotype was observed a handful of times. The chain joins TRBV20-1 to TRBJ2-2, with TRBD2 matching over 13 bases. Per the germline V gene, CDR1 is DFQATT and CDR2 is SNEGSKA (reference sequence). J gave up 1 base and V 5 bases, and 4 bases lay outside the gene matches. The CDR3 extends over 16 amino acids. In DNA form, the CDR3 reads TGCAGTGCTCCCCGGACTAGCGGGAGGAACACCGGGGAGCTGTTTTTT. This gives the protein CSAPRTSGRNTGELFF.

The chain links TRBV12-3 or TRBV12-4 to TRBJ2-1, with no clear D. The length of the CDR3 is 12 residues. V was pared by 6 bases and J by 8 bases, with 11 bases between. DNA of the CDR3: TGTGCCAGCAGACCCGCCATCGATGAGCAGTTCTTC. Amino acids: CASRPAIDEQFF.

This clonotype was picked up many times. The chain links TRBV25-1 to TRBJ2-1, with TRBD2 matching over 8 bases. Losses at the gene ends were 10 bases for V and 2 bases for J; bases not matched to a gene: 7. The germline V gene encodes CDR1 MGHDK and CDR2 SYGVNS. This CDR3 has 14 amino acids. The CDR3 region is CATSGTRTYNEQFF. The CDR3 DNA sequence: TGTGCCACCTCCGGGACTAGGACCTACAATGAGCAGTTCTTC. Full variable domain (missing parts from reference TRBV25-1 and TRBJ2-1): EADIYQTPRYLVIGTGKKITLECSQTMGHDKMYWYQQDPGMELHLIHYSYGVNSTEKGDLSSESTVSRIRTEHFPLTLESARPSHTSQYLCATSGTRTYNEQFFGPGTRLTVL.

This clonotype was seen more than once but under ten times. V is TRBV10-3 and J is TRBJ2-2; 11 bases line up with TRBD2. Germline V CDR1 and CDR2: ENHRY, SYGVKD. The CDR3 runs to 16 residues. The V gene end was trimmed by 4 bases and the J gene end by 7 bases; junction bases not matched to a gene: 8. The CDR3 region is CAISGIGLAGSGELFF. CDR3 nucleotides: TGTGCCATCAGTGGAATTGGACTAGCGGGTAGCGGGGAGCTGTTTTTT.

Concerning this clonotype itself: A read error may produce the germline difference seen at one junction end. The chain uses TRBV3-1 and TRBJ2-3, with 7 positions matching TRBD2. The CDR3 length is 15 residues. Germline V gene data show CDR1 as LGHDT and CDR2 as YNNKEL (reference sequence). The DNA of the CDR3 is TGTGCCTGCAGCCAAAACCTTATACTAGCGGATACGCAGTATTTT. This codes for CACSQNLILADTQYF.

This clonotype was picked up many times. The J gene is TRBJ2-5, the V gene TRBV3-1; weak D call: TRBD1 (6 bases). V lost 1 base and J lost 4, with 10 bases in between. CDR3 length equals 14 residues. CDR1 and CDR2 from the germline V gene are LGHDT and YNNKEL (reference sequence). The CDR3 reads CASSQGGPGETQYF. As DNA, the CDR3 is TGTGCCAGCAGCCAAGGGGGGCCGGGAGAGACCCAGTACTTC.

This clonotype was seen a handful of times. The chain couples TRBV12-3 or TRBV12-4 to TRBJ2-5; D is undetermined. V was clipped by 2 bases and J by 6 bases, with 16 bases between them. The CDR3 consists of 15 residues. CDR3 sequence (DNA): TGTGCCAGCAGTTTACGCTCAGGACCTGGGAAGACCCAGTACTTC. Protein sequence: CASSLRSGPGKTQYF.